This passage covers 29 T cell receptor beta chains from one sample sequenced in a study of T cell responses to AZD1222 COVID-19 vaccine. Repertoires were generated with immunoSEQ multiplex PCR, while TCRdb's copy carries only in-frame clones and drops some. The data hold about 110,000 clones, with about 95% observed a single time. The sample consisted of peripheral blood, taken 28 days after the second AZD1222 dose. The receptors originated from an adult who received the AZD1222 COVID-19 vaccine.

The rearrangement uses TRBV10-3 and TRBJ2-3; TRBD2 matches 7 bases. The germline CDR1 and CDR2 sequences are ENHRY and SYGVKD. The CDR3 contains 14 residues. V lost 7 bases and J lost 3; bases outside the gene matches: 7. CDR3 residues: CAIKSSGLTDTQYF. In nucleotides, the CDR3 is TGTGCCATCAAATCTAGCGGCCTAACAGATACGCAGTATTTT.

V and J are TRBV10-1 and TRBJ1-2; D call uncertain. Germline V CDR1 and CDR2: WNHNN, SYGVQD (reference sequence). The germline V and J ends were trimmed by 0 bases and 4 bases, with 9 bases remaining between them. The CDR3 sequence is 14 residues long. The CDR3 reads CASSESGQPYGYTF. The CDR3 DNA is TGCGCCAGCAGTGAGTCGGGTCAGCCCTATGGCTACACCTTC.

About this clone: The sample holds other DNA sequences that translate to the same CDR3. The gene calls are TRBV11-2 and TRBJ2-5; D is undetermined. The germline V and J ends were trimmed by 1 base and 2 bases, with 8 bases remaining between them. Per germline, CDR1 SGHAT and CDR2 FQNNGV. This CDR3 has 14 residues. The CDR3 region has the DNA TGTGCCAGCAGCTTAGGTCAGGTACAAGAGACCCAGTACTTC. Amino acid sequence: CASSLGQVQETQYF.

The J gene is TRBJ1-1, the V gene TRBV5-6, with D possibly being TRBD1 (6 bases). Looked up from germline, CDR1 is SGHDT and CDR2 is YYEEEE. V was clipped by 6 bases and J by 2 bases, with 20 bases between them. The length of the CDR3 is 16 residues. CDR3 sequence (DNA): TGTGCCAGCACGCCTACAGGGAGGAGAAGAAACACTGAAGCTTTCTTT. Translating gives CASTPTGRRRNTEAFF.

CDR3 nucleotide sequence: TGTGCCAGCAGTGATCTCAGCCCCACTGAAGCTTTCTTT. Translation: CASSDLSPTEAFF. The gene calls are TRBV2 and TRBJ1-1; no clear D. The CDR3 sequence is 13 residues long. Germline CDR1 SNHLY, CDR2 FYNNEI. V lost 3 bases and J lost 4, with 9 bases in between.

The CDR3 nucleotides are TGTGCCAGCAGCCCAATCCGCTCTAACTATGGCTACACCTTC. Amino acids: CASSPIRSNYGYTF. The chain employs TRBV7-6 and TRBJ1-2; D remains ambiguous. Germline V CDR1 and CDR2: SGHVS, FNYEAQ. This CDR3 is 14 amino acids long. V was clipped by 5 bases and J by 0 bases, with 10 bases between them.

The table lists this clone with a count of one. The chain uses TRBV20-1 and TRBJ2-3, with 9 bases aligning to TRBD2. Germline V gene sequence: CDR1 DFQATT, CDR2 SNEGSKA (reference sequence). CDR3 length equals 15 residues. Germline trimming cut 6 bases from V and 2 bases from J; bases unmatched to any gene: 9. CDR3 in DNA: TGCAGTGCCAGTGGGCTAGCGGGGTACACAGATACGCAGTATTTT. Its translation: CSASGLAGYTDTQYF.

The V call is TRBV7-6, the J call TRBJ2-7; 13 bases fit TRBD2. Per the germline V gene, CDR1 is SGHVS and CDR2 is FNYEAQ. This CDR3 has 19 residues. The ends lost 5 bases at V and 0 bases at J; junction bases unmatched: 13. The CDR3: CASSPETSGGQVGSYEQYF. As DNA, the CDR3 is TGTGCCAGCAGCCCGGAGACTAGCGGGGGGCAAGTGGGCTCCTACGAGCAGTACTTC.

The chain uses TRBV4-1 and TRBJ2-7, with D maybe TRBD1 (6 bases). V shed 4 bases and J shed 2 bases, with 15 bases lying between them. CDR1 and CDR2 from the germline V gene are MGHRA and YSYEKL. The CDR3 spans 15 residues. The CDR3, as DNA: TGCGCCAGCAGCCTAAAGCAGGGGCCGGCCTACGAGCAGTACTTC. This sequence encodes CASSLKQGPAYEQYF.

The J gene is TRBJ1-1, the V gene TRBV29-1, with D maybe TRBD1 (5 bases). Germline loops: CDR1 SQVTM, CDR2 ANQGSEA. V gave up 4 bases and J gave up 7 bases, with 13 bases separating them. This CDR3 region has 12 residues. The chain's CDR3 is CSVVGQGVEAFF. CDR3 coding DNA: TGCAGCGTTGTCGGGCAGGGAGTTGAAGCTTTCTTT.

This clone appeared once. The rearrangement joins TRBV5-1 to TRBJ2-5; no reliable D call. Germline lookup yields CDR1 SGHRS and CDR2 YFSETQ. V lost 6 bases and J 1 base, leaving 16 bases between the germline ends. The CDR3 runs to 15 residues. CDR3 bases: TGCGCCAGCAATCGGGCCAACGAACCCCAAGAGACCCAGTACTTC. Protein: CASNRANEPQETQYF.

The rearrangement uses TRBV5-6 and TRBJ1-2, with D unresolved. The V end lost 4 bases, the J end lost 2 bases, and 9 bases lay between the germline ends. The CDR3 is 13 residues long. CDR1 is SGHDT and CDR2 is YYEEEE in the germline V gene. In nucleotides, the CDR3 is TGTGCCAGCAGCCTTACAAGAAACTATGGCTACACCTTC. It translates to CASSLTRNYGYTF.

The chain combines TRBV19 with TRBJ1-6, with unresolved D. Germline V gene data show CDR1 as LNHDA and CDR2 as SQIVND (reference sequence). The CDR3 length is 16 residues. Deletions cut 5 bases from V and 0 bases from J, with 11 bases between. The CDR3 sequence: CASSSPYSSYNSPLHF. In nucleotides, the CDR3 is TGTGCCAGTAGTTCCCCGTACAGCTCCTATAATTCACCCCTCCACTTT.

This sequence joins TRBV29-1 and TRBJ2-5; a possible D gene is TRBD1 (7 bases). Trimming took off 4 bases at V and 5 bases at J, with 14 bases between the two ends. The CDR3 is 13 amino acids. Germline CDR1 SQVTM, CDR2 ANQGSEA. The CDR3 DNA reads as TGCAGCGTTGCGGGGCCAGGGGGGGAGACCCAGTACTTC. Its protein is CSVAGPGGETQYF.

V gene TRBV6-5 combines with J gene TRBJ1-6, with 8 bases aligning to TRBD1. Germline CDR1 MNHEY, CDR2 SVGAGI. V shed 7 bases, J shed 10 bases, and the junction held 9 bases outside the gene matches. This CDR3 spans 14 amino acids. The CDR3 spells CASTPDRGRSPLHF. The CDR3 region has the DNA TGTGCCAGCACCCCCGACAGGGGTAGGTCACCCCTCCACTTT.

This chain links TRBV12-3 or TRBV12-4 with TRBJ1-1, with D hard to call. CDR3 length equals 13 residues. V was pared by 2 bases and J by 1 base, with 5 bases between. The CDR3 DNA follows: TGTGCCAGCAGTTTAACTGCGAACACTGAAGCTTTCTTT. This codes for CASSLTANTEAFF.

This clone has more than one count but fewer than ten. V and J are TRBV6-1 and TRBJ1-6, with TRBD1 matching 8 bases. Germline V gene sequence: CDR1 MNHNS, CDR2 SASEGT. This CDR3 has 16 amino acids. The ends lost 1 base at V and 8 bases at J; junction bases unmatched: 7. The CDR3 here is CASSEGQGTVDSPLHF. DNA for the CDR3: TGTGCCAGCAGTGAAGGACAGGGGACAGTAGATTCACCCCTCCACTTT.

The chain combines TRBV4-1 with TRBJ1-3, with D hard to call. V lost 2 bases to trimming and J lost 4 bases, with 3 bases between them. CDR3 length equals 12 residues. Germline loops: CDR1 MGHRA, CDR2 YSYEKL. In DNA form, the CDR3 reads TGCGCCAGCAGCCAATTAGGAAACACCATATATTTT. This codes for CASSQLGNTIYF.

This clone was counted once. The V call is TRBV5-5, the J call TRBJ2-1; 7 nucleotides line up with TRBD1. The CDR3 length is 14 residues. V lost 3 bases and J lost 4; bases outside the gene matches: 4. The germline CDR1 and CDR2 sequences are SGHKS and YYEKEE (reference sequence). The CDR3 coding sequence is TGTGCCAGCAGCTACGCACAGGGGTACAATGAGCAGTTCTTC. Translated: CASSYAQGYNEQFF.

The J gene is TRBJ1-2, the V gene TRBV2, with no clear D. The CDR3 consists of 13 residues. Per germline, CDR1 SNHLY and CDR2 FYNNEI. The V end was cut by 6 bases, the J end by 1 base, with 9 bases between. The CDR3 loop is CASSERNNYGYTF. The CDR3 DNA follows: TGTGCCAGCAGCGAGAGGAATAACTATGGCTACACCTTC.

The V gene is TRBV27, the J gene TRBJ1-5; D is ambiguous. Looked up from germline, CDR1 is MNHEY and CDR2 is SMNVEV (reference sequence). Trimming pared 9 bases from V and 6 bases from J, leaving 15 bases between. CDR3 size: 13 residues. CDR3 sequence: CARRPPDGQPQHF. The CDR3, as DNA: TGTGCCAGGAGACCCCCGGACGGTCAGCCCCAGCATTTT.

The chain couples TRBV7-9 to TRBJ1-1; D is ambiguous. From germline, CDR1 is SEHNR and CDR2 FQNEAQ (reference sequence). Trimming took 6 bases from V and 5 from J, leaving 7 bases between them. The CDR3 runs 11 residues. CDR3 sequence (DNA): TGTGCCAGCAGTAAGTCGACTGAAGCTTTCTTT. Its protein product is CASSKSTEAFF.

This chain joins TRBV16 and TRBJ2-1, with a tentative D call TRBD2 (7 bases). Trimming pared 4 bases from V and 6 bases from J, leaving 19 bases between. There are 16 residues in the CDR3. From germline, CDR1 is KGHSY and CDR2 FQNENV. The CDR3 loop reads CASSLQVRGPTNEQFF. CDR3 DNA sequence: TGTGCCAGCAGCCTTCAAGTGCGGGGGCCAACCAATGAGCAGTTCTTC.

The chain employs TRBV20-1 and TRBJ2-3; no definite D call. The CDR3 loop spans 11 amino acids. Trimming pared 3 bases from V and 6 bases from J, leaving 7 bases between. The germline V gene has CDR1 DFQATT and CDR2 SNEGSKA (reference sequence). The CDR3 region has the DNA TGCAGTGCTAGTAGGTCGGATACGCAGTATTTT. This translates into CSASRSDTQYF.

The chain uses TRBV29-1 and TRBJ2-7, with D perhaps matching TRBD1 or TRBD2 (6 bases each). The germline V gene encodes CDR1 SQVTM and CDR2 ANQGSEA. V lost 4 bases to trimming and J lost 2 bases, with 12 bases between them. This CDR3 has 13 residues. The CDR3 bases are TGCAGCGTTGGGGGGGACAACACCTACGAGCAGTACTTC. Protein: CSVGGDNTYEQYF.

This clone was observed once. CDR3 sequence: CAISGVSTDTQYF. CDR3 DNA sequence: TGTGCCATCAGTGGTGTTAGCACAGATACGCAGTATTTT. The J gene is TRBJ2-3, the V gene TRBV10-3, with D unresolved. Trimming took 4 bases from V and 0 from J, leaving 5 bases between them. Per the germline V gene, CDR1 is ENHRY and CDR2 is SYGVKD. This CDR3 has 13 amino acids.

The gene calls are TRBV5-1 and TRBJ2-3, with no clear D. CDR1 is SGHRS and CDR2 is YFSETQ in the germline V gene. The CDR3 extends over 14 amino acids. V was clipped by 4 bases and J by 0 bases, with 9 bases between them. The CDR3 DNA follows: TGCGCCAGCAGCCACCAGGACAGCACAGATACGCAGTATTTT. The encoded protein is CASSHQDSTDTQYF.

The chain has TRBV7-2 and TRBJ1-1; D is undetermined. CDR3 length equals 14 residues. Germline V gene data show CDR1 as SGHTA and CDR2 as FQGNSA. Trimming took 7 bases from V and 2 from J, leaving 14 bases between them. CDR3 DNA: TGTGCCAGCACCCCGAGCTTTATCAACACTGAAGCTTTCTTT. It encodes CASTPSFINTEAFF.

The chain carries TRBV5-1 and TRBJ2-5, with D maybe TRBD1 (6 bases). The CDR3 loop spans 16 amino acids. Looked up from germline, CDR1 is SGHRS and CDR2 is YFSETQ. V lost 6 bases, J lost 0 bases, and 18 bases lay in between. CDR3 bases: TGCGCCAGCAACCCTTCGACAGGATCGTACCAAGAGACCCAGTACTTC. Protein sequence: CASNPSTGSYQETQYF.